The 21 T cell receptor beta chains in this list originate from one sample, sequenced in a study of glioma-infiltrating T cells. The iRepertoire nested amplicon-rescue multiplex PCR amplified TCR alpha and beta CDR3s from RNA. TCRdb re-called the multiplex PCR reads with MiXCR, one entry per CDR3 protein. Of around 390,000 distinct CDR3 sequences listed, roughly two fifths are singletons. Sequences were obtained from glioma tissue, nonneoplastic brain tissue, or PBMCs (not recorded which). The receptors derive from a human donor with low-grade glioma or glioblastoma, undergoing nonglioma brain surgery, or in good health (not recorded which).

This clonotype has more than one count but fewer than ten. The chain recombines TRBV20-1 with TRBJ1-3; 8 nucleotides agree with TRBD1. The CDR3 sequence is 19 residues long. The germline gives CDR1 DFQATT, CDR2 SNEGSKA (reference sequence). V was pared by 2 bases and J by 4 bases, with 19 bases of the junction left unmatched. In DNA form, the CDR3 reads TGCAGTGCTAGACCCACCCGGGACAGGAAGATGTATATGGGAAACACCATATATTTT. This sequence encodes CSARPTRDRKMYMGNTIYF.

This clonotype came up once. A much larger clone sits a single nucleotide away, making a read error possible. The rearrangement uses TRBV6-2 or TRBV6-3 and TRBJ1-2; perhaps TRBD1 as D (6 bases). Germline V gene data show CDR1 as MNHEY and CDR2 as SVGEGT. V was clipped by 6 bases and J by 4 bases, with 12 bases between them. The CDR3 has 13 residues. Here the CDR3 reads CASRRQASYGYTF. The CDR3 nucleotides are TGTGCCAGCAGGAGACAGGCTAGCTATGGCTACACCTTC.

This clonotype was recorded many times. J is TRBJ2-3 and V is TRBV4-3; TRBD1 matches 8 bases. The CDR3 is made up of 15 amino acids. Losses at the gene ends were 8 bases for V and 5 bases for J; bases not matched to a gene: 12. In germline, CDR1 is LGHNA, CDR2 YSLEER. The chain's CDR3 is CASSQMGRGLDTQYF. CDR3 DNA sequence: TGCGCCAGCTCACAAATGGGCAGGGGGCTAGATACGCAGTATTTT.

This clonotype was counted at least ten times. One end of the junction varies from germline; a read error may be responsible. Here the CDR3 DNA reads TGTGCCAGCAGTTTTGGGGATACCTACGAGCAATACTTC. This gives the protein CASSFGDTYEQYF. The gene calls are TRBV27 and TRBJ2-7; no firm D call. This CDR3 comprises 13 residues. Germline-derived CDR1 and CDR2 are MNHEY and SMNVEV (reference sequence).

The chain is built from TRBV29-1 and TRBJ1-2; 8 nucleotides line up with TRBD1. The V gene end was trimmed by 0 bases and the J gene end by 8 bases; junction bases not matched to a gene: 8. The CDR3 is 14 amino acids. Germline CDR1 and CDR2: SQVTM and ANQGSEA. The CDR3 region is CSVEDSDREGGYTF. CDR3 nucleotide sequence: TGCAGCGTTGAAGACTCGGACAGGGAAGGCGGCTACACCTTC. The variable domain in full, completed from reference TRBV29-1 and TRBJ1-2, reads SAVISQKPSRDICQRGTSLTIQCQVDSQVTMMFWYRQQPGQSLTLIATANQGSEATYESGFVIDKFPISRPNLTFSTLTVSNMSPEDSSIYLCSVEDSDREGGYTFGSGTRLTVV.

The chain employs TRBV9 and TRBJ1-4; D is possibly TRBD1 (6 bases). The germline gives CDR1 SGDLS, CDR2 YYNGEE. The V gene lost 0 bases and the J gene lost 4 bases, with 10 bases spanning the gap. There are 15 residues in the CDR3. CDR3 in amino acids: CASSVEGRGNEKLFF. The CDR3, as DNA: TGTGCCAGCAGCGTAGAGGGCAGGGGTAATGAAAAACTGTTTTTT.

To note about this clonotype: Being one base from a much bigger clone, this may be a read error. The V call is TRBV20-1, the J call TRBJ1-2, with D perhaps TRBD1 (6 bases). The V end lost 7 bases, the J end lost 4 bases, and 13 bases lay between the germline ends. The CDR3 covers 12 residues. From germline, CDR1 is DFQATT and CDR2 SNEGSKA (reference sequence). Here the CDR3 reads CSEPTGSYGYTF. For the CDR3, the DNA is TGCAGTGAACCTACAGGGAGCTATGGCTACACCTTC.

This clonotype was seen only a few times. J is TRBJ2-5 and V is TRBV4-2; D possibly corresponds to TRBD2 (5 bases). Trimming took off 4 bases at V and 5 bases at J, with 23 bases between the two ends. Germline lookup yields CDR1 LGHNA and CDR2 YNFKEQ. This CDR3 contains 17 residues. This chain's CDR3 is CASSPRGIRTTPETQYF. CDR3 in DNA: TGTGCCAGCAGCCCCCGGGGAATTAGGACGACGCCGGAGACCCAGTACTTC.

The chain carries TRBV7-2 and TRBJ2-1; 10 bases are a match to TRBD2. Per germline, CDR1 SGHTA and CDR2 FQGNSA. This CDR3 is built from 19 residues. V gave up 1 base and J gave up 2 bases; unmatched junction bases: 11. The CDR3 coding sequence is TGTGCCAGCAGCTTAGTGATACTAGCGGGACCTAAAGCCTACAATGAGCAGTTCTTC. Translating gives CASSLVILAGPKAYNEQFF.

In this sample, this clonotype turned up once. A much larger clone lies a single base off, so this may be a read error. This sequence joins TRBV6-2 or TRBV6-3 and TRBJ2-1, with D perhaps TRBD1 or TRBD2 (7 bases each). The CDR3 is 13 residues long. Trimming took 4 bases from V and 11 from J, leaving 15 bases between them. Looked up from germline, CDR1 is MNHEY and CDR2 is SVGEGT. CDR3 bases: TGTGCCAGCAGTTGGGGGGGCAGGGGGAAGCAGTTCTTC. The encoded protein is CASSWGGRGKQFF.

The table lists this clonotype with many counts. The J gene is TRBJ1-2, the V gene TRBV6-1, with D perhaps matching TRBD1 (5 bases). Between the trimmed V and J ends, which lost 5 bases and 4 bases, there was a span of 11 bases. The CDR3 sequence is 13 residues long. The germline CDR1 and CDR2 sequences are MNHNS and SASEGT. This CDR3 reads CASSPGTVYGYTF. DNA for the CDR3: TGTGCCAGCAGTCCCGGGACCGTCTATGGCTACACCTTC.

Concerning this clonotype itself: This could be a read error, since a much larger clone is one nucleotide away. The rearrangement uses TRBV3-1 and TRBJ2-1; D unresolved. Per the germline V gene, CDR1 is LGHDT and CDR2 is YNNKEL (reference sequence). The CDR3 is made up of 15 amino acids. The chain's CDR3 is CASSPWGSSCNEQFF. For the CDR3, the DNA is TGTGCCAGCAGCCCCTGGGGTAGCTCCTGCAATGAGCAGTTCTTC.

CDR3 DNA sequence: TGTGCTAGTGGTTTGTCCTTGAGCAGGGGGGACTACAATGAGCAGTTCTTC. Protein sequence: CASGLSLSRGDYNEQFF. J is TRBJ2-1 and V is TRBV12-5; TRBD1 is a possible D gene (7 bases). Germline CDR1 is LGHNT and CDR2 is FRNRAP. The CDR3 runs 17 residues. V lost 2 bases and J lost 3, with 17 bases in between.

As to this clonotype: This could be a read error, since a much larger clone is one nucleotide away. The chain employs TRBV20-1 and TRBJ2-7, with D possibly being TRBD1 (5 bases). Trimming shortened V by 5 bases and J by 4 bases, and 15 bases separated the two germline ends. The germline V gene encodes CDR1 DFQATT and CDR2 SNEGSKA (reference sequence). CDR3 size: 13 residues. CDR3 residues: CSALTPTGYEQYF. The CDR3 DNA reads as TGCAGTGCTCTAACCCCTACAGGTTACGAGCAGTACTTC.

The chain uses TRBV20-1 and TRBJ1-1; no clear D. The CDR3 totals 14 residues. V was cut by 3 bases and J by 1 base, with 12 bases left in between. The V gene's germline CDR1 is DFQATT and CDR2 SNEGSKA (reference sequence). The CDR3: CSARLGNPNTEAFF. The CDR3 DNA sequence: TGCAGTGCTAGGCTTGGGAACCCGAACACTGAAGCTTTCTTT.

In its sample, this clonotype was seen a few times. CDR3 sequence reads: CASSQGGLAGAYEQYF. CDR3 DNA sequence: TGCGCCAGCAGCCAGGGGGGACTAGCGGGAGCCTACGAGCAGTACTTC. The chain combines TRBV4-3 with TRBJ2-7, with TRBD2 identical over 14 bases. The ends lost 3 bases at V and 2 bases at J; junction bases unmatched: 3. CDR1 and CDR2 (germline): LGHNA, YSLEER. The CDR3 runs to 16 residues.

This chain's CDR3 is CASWLNEQFF. The CDR3 DNA reads TGTGCCAGCTGGCTTAATGAGCAGTTCTTC. The chain joins TRBV2 to TRBJ2-1; D is uncertain. Germline CDR1 SNHLY, CDR2 FYNNEI. The CDR3 has 10 amino acids. V lost 8 bases and J 7 bases, leaving 6 bases between the germline ends. Full variable domain (remainder filled in from reference TRBV2 and TRBJ2-1): EPEVTQTPSHQVTQMGQEVILRCVPISNHLYFYWYRQILGQKVEFLVSFYNNEISEKSEIFDDQFSVERPDGSNFTLKIRSTKLEDSAMYFCASWLNEQFFGPGTRLTVL.

This clonotype was recorded only once. A read error may be the cause here, since a much bigger clone is one base away. This CDR3 is missing its conserved last phenylalanine or tryptophan, likely due to a read error. The chain combines TRBV27 with TRBJ2-7; D is unclear. Looked up from germline, CDR1 is MNHEY and CDR2 is SMNVEV (reference sequence). V was shortened by 2 bases and J by 4 bases, with 12 bases between the two germline ends. The CDR3 totals 14 residues. The CDR3, as DNA: TGTGCCAGCAGTTTAGTGACCGGATTATACGAGCAGTACCTC. Encoded protein: CASSLVTGLYEQYL.

This clonotype was detected only a few times. Possible read error: a much larger clone is one base away. V usage is TRBV27 and J usage is TRBJ1-5, with unresolved D. The CDR3 totals 17 residues. Looked up from germline, CDR1 is MNHEY and CDR2 is SMNVEV (reference sequence). CDR3 sequence: CASSLPHDSHSDQPQHF. In DNA, the CDR3 is TGTGCCAGCAGTTTACCCCATGACTCTCATAGCGATCAGCCCCAGCATTTT.

The chain links TRBV12-3 or TRBV12-4 to TRBJ1-5; D gene unclear. The CDR3 spans 13 residues. V was clipped by 3 bases and J by 5 bases, with 8 bases between them. CDR3 nucleotides: TGTGCCAGCAGTTTTAATAAGTATCAGCCCCAGCATTTT. Translated, it gives CASSFNKYQPQHF.

Remarks on this clonotype: The junction and the germline gene differ at one end; a read error may be behind it. V is TRBV7-9 and J is TRBJ2-5; 8 nucleotides match TRBD2. CDR3 length: 15 residues. The germline V gene encodes CDR1 SEHNR and CDR2 FQNEAQ (reference sequence). CDR3 coding DNA: TGTGCCAGCGGCTTTCAAGCGGGAGAGGGAGAGACCCGGTACTTC. Its translation is CASGFQAGEGETRYF. Complete variable domain (other parts from reference TRBV7-9 and TRBJ2-5): DTGVSQNPRHKITKRGQNVTFRCDPISEHNRLYWYRQTLGQGPEFLTYFQNEAQLEKSRLLSDRFSAERPKGSFSTLEIQRTEQGDSAMYLCASGFQAGEGETRYFGPGTRLLVL.